The 26 T cell receptor beta chains below all came from one sample that was sequenced in a study of blood T cells in healthy people across ages. A sample-barcoded 5' primer and a J-beta primer mix were used in a second PCR of about 7 to 12 cycles. TCRdb re-called the 5' RACE reads with MiXCR, one entry per CDR3 protein. There are 650,000 or so distinct CDR3 sequences in the sample; roughly half occur only once, and approximately 12% lies in the top ten. What was sequenced was blood. The receptor source for this set is a woman aged 80 or over in good health.

This clonotype appeared a few times. The V gene is TRBV28, the J gene TRBJ2-7; no reliable D call. V lost 3 bases, J lost 0 bases, and 9 bases lay in between. The CDR3 spans 14 residues. Germline V gene data show CDR1 as MDHEN and CDR2 as SYDVKM. CDR3: CASSLVSHSYEQYF. The CDR3 DNA reads as TGTGCCAGCAGTTTGGTCTCTCACTCCTACGAGCAGTACTTC. Looking up the rest from reference TRBV28 and TRBJ2-7 gives the full variable domain: DVKVTQSSRYLVKRTGEKVFLECVQDMDHENMFWYRQDPGLGLRLIYFSYDVKMKEKGDIPEGYSVSREKKERFSLILESASTNQTSMYLCASSLVSHSYEQYFGPGTRLTVT.

The V call is TRBV28, the J call TRBJ1-1, with 8 nucleotides matching TRBD1. Germline V gene sequence: CDR1 MDHEN, CDR2 SYDVKM. This CDR3 region has 14 residues. V shed 2 bases and J 7 bases; nucleotides not matched to a gene: 6. The CDR3, as DNA: TGTGCCAGCAGTTTAGCCACAGGGGGGAGTGAAGCTTTCTTT. Translated: CASSLATGGSEAFF.

The DNA for the CDR3 is TGTGCCAGCAGCTTAGGAATGATATCTGGGGCCAACGTCCTGACTTTC. It yields the protein CASSLGMISGANVLTF. This chain uses TRBV11-1 with TRBJ2-6; D gene uncertain. Germline V gene sequence: CDR1 SGHAT, CDR2 FQDESV (reference sequence). V was trimmed by 1 base and J by 1 base, leaving 8 bases between them. This CDR3 comprises 16 residues.

The table lists this clonotype with many counts. The V and J genes are TRBV20-1 and TRBJ2-3; D not resolved. Deletions cut 0 bases from V and 9 bases from J, with 10 bases between. Germline CDR1 and CDR2: DFQATT and SNEGSKA (reference sequence). The CDR3 is 12 amino acids. CDR3 loop: CSAREPPYTQYF. CDR3 DNA sequence: TGCAGTGCTAGAGAGCCCCCGTACACGCAGTATTTT.

V is TRBV20-1 and J is TRBJ1-6; no clear D gene. Germline CDR1 reads DFQATT; CDR2 reads SNEGSKA (reference sequence). This CDR3 has 15 residues. Deletions cut 0 bases from V and 7 bases from J, with 13 bases between. For the CDR3, the DNA is TGCAGTGCTAGAGAGGGCGGGGTGTCGAATTCACCCCTCCACTTT. It codes for CSAREGGVSNSPLHF.

This clonotype has ten or more counts. The genes are TRBV9 and TRBJ2-6; D unresolved. Trimming took 4 bases from V and 0 from J, leaving 14 bases between them. Germline CDR1 is SGDLS and CDR2 is YYNGEE. The CDR3 totals 17 residues. In DNA, the CDR3 is TGTGCCAGCAGCCCCCCCGGAATGATCTCTGGGGCCAACGTCCTGACTTTC. Its protein product is CASSPPGMISGANVLTF.

The chain uses TRBV10-3 and TRBJ2-1, with no clear D. The end of the DNA aligns better with TRBJ2-7, so the J call may be wrong. Germline lookup yields CDR1 ENHRY and CDR2 SYGVKD. The CDR3 totals 12 residues. The CDR3: CAISASGNEQYF. CDR3 coding DNA: TGTGCCATCAGCGCGTCAGGCAATGAGCAGTACTTC.

The chain employs TRBV27 and TRBJ1-2; a possible D gene is TRBD1 (5 bases). The germline V gene encodes CDR1 MNHEY and CDR2 SMNVEV (reference sequence). The CDR3 has 13 amino acids. V was trimmed by 7 bases and J by 0 bases, leaving 9 bases between them. The CDR3 DNA sequence: TGTGCCAGCAAGGAGGGGTCTAACTATGGCTACACCTTC. This codes for CASKEGSNYGYTF.

V usage is TRBV20-1 and J usage is TRBJ2-7; the D is unclear. This CDR3 has 12 amino acids. The germline V and J ends were trimmed by 4 bases and 1 base, with 8 bases remaining between them. CDR1 DFQATT and CDR2 SNEGSKA come from the germline V gene (reference sequence). CDR3 sequence reads: CSATKGSYEQYF. The CDR3 DNA reads TGCAGTGCTACTAAGGGTTCCTACGAGCAGTACTTC.

The rearrangement links TRBV20-1 to TRBJ2-7, with 8 nucleotides matching TRBD1. Germline values: CDR1 DFQATT, CDR2 SNEGSKA (reference sequence). This CDR3 contains 11 residues. V was clipped by 6 bases and J by 10 bases; unmatched bases: 8. CDR3 in amino acids: CSALRDRPQYF. The DNA for the CDR3 is TGCAGTGCACTCCGGGACAGGCCACAGTACTTC.

Many counts were recorded for this clonotype. This rearrangement joins TRBV6-5 to TRBJ2-3; 7 bases map to TRBD1. With V trimmed by 0 bases and J by 0 bases, 12 bases remained unmatched. Germline V CDR1 and CDR2: MNHEY, SVGAGI. The CDR3 has 19 amino acids. In nucleotides, the CDR3 is TGTGCCAGCAGTTACTCGCCCCCACAGGGGTCCTCTAGCACAGATACGCAGTATTTT. Its protein product is CASSYSPPQGSSSTDTQYF.

This chain uses TRBV5-1 with TRBJ1-6; TRBD1 aligns across 11 bases. The CDR3 has 15 residues. Germline lookup yields CDR1 SGHRS and CDR2 YFSETQ. V was pared by 4 bases and J by 9 bases, with 6 bases of the junction left unmatched. CDR3: CASSLGTGGPSPLHF. The DNA of the CDR3 is TGCGCCAGCAGCCTGGGGACAGGGGGTCCTTCACCCCTCCACTTT.

Only a few counts were recorded for this clonotype. The chain recombines TRBV7-2 with TRBJ2-1, with D maybe TRBD2 (6 bases). Trimming took 0 bases from V and 7 from J, leaving 10 bases between them. This CDR3 is 14 amino acids long. Germline V gene data show CDR1 as SGHTA and CDR2 as FQGNSA. This chain's CDR3 is CASSLASGRNEQFF. In DNA, the CDR3 is TGTGCCAGCAGCTTAGCTAGCGGAAGAAATGAGCAGTTCTTC.

The gene calls are TRBV6-1 and TRBJ2-3; a possible D gene is TRBD1 (6 bases). Germline V gives CDR1 MNHNS, CDR2 SASEGT. The V end lost 4 bases, the J end lost 11 bases, and 28 bases lay between the germline ends. This CDR3 has 17 residues. CDR3 sequence reads: CASSASPRPRGSYMQYF. In DNA, the CDR3 is TGTGCCAGCAGTGCTTCACCCCGGCCCAGGGGTTCATATATGCAGTATTTT.

The genes are TRBV2 and TRBJ2-4; TRBD1 aligns across 11 bases. The J call may be wrong; the DNA end is better matched by TRBJ2-7. This CDR3 spans 13 amino acids. CDR1 SNHLY and CDR2 FYNNEI come from the germline V gene. CDR3 sequence (DNA): TGTGCCAGCAAGGGACAGGGGGCCTACGAGCAGTACTTC. This codes for CASKGQGAYEQYF.

The sample holds a few counts of this clonotype. The chain combines TRBV7-9 with TRBJ1-5, with D perhaps matching TRBD1 (5 bases). Germline V gives CDR1 SEHNR, CDR2 FQNEAQ (reference sequence). The CDR3 sequence is 14 residues long. Trimming left V 3 bases short and J 5 bases short, with 11 bases between. This CDR3 is CASSFATDHQPQHF. Here the CDR3 DNA reads TGTGCCAGCAGCTTCGCGACAGACCATCAGCCCCAGCATTTT.

The rearrangement links TRBV10-3 to TRBJ2-1; possible D gene TRBD2, 6 bases. Trimming removed 0 bases from V and 11 bases from J, with 14 bases in between. The germline CDR1 and CDR2 sequences are ENHRY and SYGVKD. The length of the CDR3 is 14 residues. The CDR3 nucleotides read TGTGCCATCAGTGAGTCAATCCGCGGGGCGAAGCAGTTCTTC. Translating gives CAISESIRGAKQFF.

This chain uses TRBV7-8 with TRBJ2-3; no definite D call. V dropped 2 bases and J dropped 2 bases, with 11 bases sitting between them. Germline lookup yields CDR1 SGHVS and CDR2 FQNEAQ. This CDR3 is 15 amino acids long. CDR3 residues: CASSLFQRPTDTQYF. In DNA, the CDR3 is TGTGCCAGCAGCTTATTCCAGCGACCCACAGATACGCAGTATTTT.

CDR3 nucleotide sequence: TGCAGCGTCCGGTGGGGATATGAGCAGTTCTTC. It translates to CSVRWGYEQFF. The chain recombines TRBV29-1 with TRBJ2-1; D not certain. CDR1 and CDR2 from the germline V gene are SQVTM and ANQGSEA. V was trimmed by 6 bases and J by 8 bases, leaving 11 bases between them. The CDR3 has 11 residues.

This clonotype was seen ten or more times. The chain joins TRBV20-1 to TRBJ2-1; the match to TRBD2 covers 9 bases. The V segment lost 5 bases and the J segment 3 bases; nucleotides outside the gene matches: 2. The CDR3 totals 13 residues. Germline CDR1 and CDR2: DFQATT and SNEGSKA (reference sequence). DNA for the CDR3: TGCAGTGCTCTTAGCGGGGGCTACAATGAGCAGTTCTTC. Protein: CSALSGGYNEQFF.

Only a few counts were recorded for this clonotype. The CDR3 loop reads CASSLGQPLNTGELFF. CDR3 coding DNA: TGCGCCAGCAGCTTGGGACAGCCACTGAACACCGGGGAGCTGTTTTTT. The chain carries TRBV5-1 and TRBJ2-2; D possibly corresponds to TRBD1 (5 bases). The CDR3 length is 16 residues. The V and J ends lost 0 bases and 1 base respectively, with 10 bases between them. CDR1 is SGHRS and CDR2 is YFSETQ in the germline V gene. Based on the CDR3 plus reference TRBV5-1 and TRBJ2-2, the full variable domain is KAGVTQTPRYLIKTRGQQVTLSCSPISGHRSVSWYQQTPGQGLQFLFEYFSETQRNKGNFPGRFSGRQFSNSRSEMNVSTLELGDSALYLCASSLGQPLNTGELFFGEGSRLTVL.

The sample holds many counts of this clonotype. This chain links TRBV28 with TRBJ2-1; possible D gene TRBD2, 6 bases. CDR1 is MDHEN, CDR2 SYDVKM, per germline. The germline V and J ends were trimmed by 9 bases and 8 bases, with 23 bases remaining between them. The CDR3 length is 15 residues. The CDR3 DNA reads TGTGCCAGTAAGACACCGGGACTTGGAAAAGATGAGCAGTTCTTC. Encoded protein: CASKTPGLGKDEQFF.

The chain combines TRBV5-1 with TRBJ2-6; D may be TRBD1 (6 bases). The CDR3 loop spans 15 amino acids. Germline CDR1 and CDR2: SGHRS and YFSETQ. The V end lost 4 bases, the J end lost 3 bases, and 11 bases lay between the germline ends. CDR3 nucleotides: TGCGCCAGCAGCGTTACAGGGAATGGGGCCAACGTCCTGACTTTC. It specifies CASSVTGNGANVLTF.

As to this clonotype: A much bigger clone sits one base away, suggesting this may be a read error. The rearrangement uses TRBV7-9 and TRBJ2-1; D is unresolved. Germline V gives CDR1 SEHNR, CDR2 FQNEAQ (reference sequence). This CDR3 spans 14 amino acids. CDR3 protein: CTSSLSTESNEQFF. The CDR3 DNA is TGTACCAGCAGCTTAAGCACGGAGAGCAATGAGCAGTTCTTC.

This clonotype came up many times. The chain joins TRBV4-1 to TRBJ2-7; 7 positions match TRBD1. This CDR3 region has 15 residues. From germline, CDR1 is MGHRA and CDR2 YSYEKL. V was pared by 4 bases and J by 7 bases, with 13 bases of the junction left unmatched. CDR3 bases: TGCGCCAGCAGCCGATCCGGGACAGAGGGTGAGGAGCAGTACTTC. Amino acid sequence: CASSRSGTEGEEQYF.

On this clonotype itself: A read error is possible here, since a much larger clone lies one base away. The gene calls are TRBV12-3 or TRBV12-4 and TRBJ2-1; 11 nucleotides line up with TRBD2. After removal of 5 bases from V and 13 bases from J, the junction contained 16 bases not matched to a gene. The CDR3 contains 16 residues. CDR3 protein: CASSRGTSGGSGTQFF. DNA of the CDR3: TGTGCCAGCAGTCGAGGGACTAGCGGAGGATCGGGGACCCAGTTCTTC.